These 7 T cell receptor beta chains originate from one sample sequenced in a study of blood T cells in healthy people across ages. Next came a second PCR, run for about 6 to 11 cycles, which used a sample-barcoded 5' primer along with a J-beta primer mix. TCRdb redid the calling of the 5' RACE reads with MiXCR, one entry per CDR3 protein. In the table there are 1.8 million or so distinct CDR3 sequences, around 40% of which are singletons. The sample comprised blood. The receptors originated from a human donor in good health.

The chain is built from TRBV10-3 and TRBJ2-3; D is unclear. Trimming pared 10 bases from V and 2 bases from J, leaving 13 bases between. The CDR3 extends over 13 amino acids. CDR1 is ENHRY, CDR2 SYGVKD, per germline. The CDR3, as DNA: TGTGCCACAAGCCAGGTCGACACAGATACGCAGTATTTT. It yields the protein CATSQVDTDTQYF.

This clonotype has just a few counts. V is TRBV29-1 and J is TRBJ2-5, with D unclear. CDR1 and CDR2 (germline): SQVTM, ANQGSEA. The CDR3 spans 13 residues. V was clipped by 7 bases and J by 0 bases, with 12 bases between them. CDR3 DNA: TGCAGCGCTCACTCTGGGTACCAAGAGACCCAGTACTTC. It codes for CSAHSGYQETQYF.

The rearrangement joins TRBV5-1 to TRBJ2-4, with D tentatively TRBD1 (6 bases). CDR1 is SGHRS and CDR2 is YFSETQ in the germline V gene. This CDR3 comprises 16 residues. Trimming took off 3 bases at V and 3 bases at J, with 16 bases between the two ends. CDR3 sequence reads: CASSWTTRTDKNIQYF. DNA for the CDR3: TGCGCCAGCAGCTGGACAACCCGGACAGACAAAAACATTCAGTACTTC.

This clonotype was found a few times. This chain joins TRBV20-1 and TRBJ2-1, with 8 bases identical to TRBD2. This CDR3 contains 16 residues. Looked up from germline, CDR1 is DFQATT and CDR2 is SNEGSKA (reference sequence). After removal of 0 bases from V and 7 bases from J, the junction contained 11 bases not matched to a gene. The CDR3 spells CSARDWRTGGPNEQFF. The CDR3 DNA sequence: TGCAGTGCTAGAGATTGGAGGACGGGGGGGCCGAATGAGCAGTTCTTC.

This clonotype was observed a handful of times. The chain links TRBV7-9 to TRBJ2-3, with 11 positions matching TRBD1. Trimming took 4 bases from V and 5 from J; bases not matched to a gene: 5. Germline V gene data show CDR1 as SEHNR and CDR2 as FQNEAQ (reference sequence). This CDR3 is built from 15 residues. This CDR3 reads CASSSGTGGIDTQYF. Here the CDR3 DNA reads TGTGCCAGCAGCTCCGGGACAGGGGGTATAGATACGCAGTATTTT.

This chain uses TRBV21-1 with TRBJ1-5; the D call in the table, TRBD1, was not verified against the DNA. TRBV21-1 corresponds to a pseudogene. This CDR3 has 13 residues. Written as DNA, the CDR3 is TGTGCCAGCACCCGGACAGGGTTAAAGCCCCAGCATTTT. This sequence encodes CASTRTGLKPQHF.

V and J are TRBV7-6 and TRBJ2-7; D possibly corresponds to TRBD2 (6 bases). Per the germline V gene, CDR1 is SGHVS and CDR2 is FNYEAQ. This CDR3 contains 13 residues. The V end was cut by 5 bases, the J end by 5 bases, with 13 bases between. The CDR3: CASSMLAGNEQYF. The CDR3, as DNA: TGTGCCAGCAGCATGCTCGCGGGGAACGAGCAGTACTTC. The full variable domain, rest sourced from reference TRBV7-6 and TRBJ2-7, is GAGVSQSPRYKVTKRGQDVALRCDPISGHVSLYWYRQALGQGPEFLTYFNYEAQQDKSGLPNDRFSAERPEGSISTLTIQRTEQRDSAMYRCASSMLAGNEQYFGPGTRLTVT.